This T cell receptor beta chain appears in the sequencing data of a study of blood T cells in healthy people across ages. Study results and limitations: Measured against age, TCR beta diversity per million T cells decreased in a roughly linear manner. Among long-lived donors, naive CD4+ cells were more numerous and diversity higher than in aged donors.

Total RNA extraction produced at least 6 micrograms (per sample) for the study. Sample-barcoded 5' priming and a J-beta primer mix drove a second PCR of 7 to 11 cycles. TCRdb independently ran MiXCR on the 5' RACE reads; one entry per CDR3 protein. The sample consists of under 2 million distinct CDR3 sequences, 34% of them appearing once. This clonotype was picked up a small number of times. Its antigen is not known. The V gene lost 6 bases and the J gene lost 3 bases, with 14 bases spanning the gap. The CDR3 spans 14 residues. CDR1 and CDR2 from the germline V gene are MDHEN and SYDVKM. The chain combines TRBV28 with TRBJ1-2; D perhaps matches TRBD1 (6 bases). Sequenced input: blood. This clonotype was sampled from a woman between 25 and 40 years old in good health. The CDR3 DNA follows: TGTGCCAGCAGCTTCACGGCAGGGGACTATGGCTACACCTTC. Protein sequence: CASSFTAGDYGYTF.